This TCR beta chain was sequenced during a study of blood T cells in healthy people across ages. Through a sample-barcoded 5' primer and a J-beta primer mix, a second PCR was run for roughly 7 to 11 cycles. A single record per CDR3 protein comes from TCRdb applying MiXCR to the 5' RACE reads. The sample shows 540,000 or so distinct CDR3 sequences, under 55% of them seen only once. Study-level results: It was found that TCR beta diversity correlated strongly with the percentage of naive T cells. PBMC samples, being unsorted, prevented any conclusive comparison of naive and antigen-experienced cells.

Every sample gave at least 5.5 micrograms of total RNA when it was extracted. The V and J ends lost 0 bases and 7 bases respectively, with 16 bases between them. This CDR3 spans 15 amino acids. Germline V gene data show CDR1 as SGHDN and CDR2 as FVKESK. A note on this clonotype: Its antigen remains unidentified.

The specimen was blood. The chain has TRBV14 and TRBJ2-7; perhaps TRBD1 as D (6 bases). The TCR originated in a man older than 75 in good health. The CDR3 loop reads CASSQDRYRAGEQYF. The CDR3 nucleotides are TGTGCCAGCAGCCAAGATCGGTACAGGGCGGGTGAGCAGTACTTC. Variable domain in full (rest from reference TRBV14 and TRBJ2-7): EAGVTQFPSHSVIEKGQTVTLRCDPISGHDNLYWYRRVMGKEIKFLLHFVKESKQDESGMPNNRFLAERTGGTYSTLKVQPAELEDSGVYFCASSQDRYRAGEQYFGPGTRLTVT.